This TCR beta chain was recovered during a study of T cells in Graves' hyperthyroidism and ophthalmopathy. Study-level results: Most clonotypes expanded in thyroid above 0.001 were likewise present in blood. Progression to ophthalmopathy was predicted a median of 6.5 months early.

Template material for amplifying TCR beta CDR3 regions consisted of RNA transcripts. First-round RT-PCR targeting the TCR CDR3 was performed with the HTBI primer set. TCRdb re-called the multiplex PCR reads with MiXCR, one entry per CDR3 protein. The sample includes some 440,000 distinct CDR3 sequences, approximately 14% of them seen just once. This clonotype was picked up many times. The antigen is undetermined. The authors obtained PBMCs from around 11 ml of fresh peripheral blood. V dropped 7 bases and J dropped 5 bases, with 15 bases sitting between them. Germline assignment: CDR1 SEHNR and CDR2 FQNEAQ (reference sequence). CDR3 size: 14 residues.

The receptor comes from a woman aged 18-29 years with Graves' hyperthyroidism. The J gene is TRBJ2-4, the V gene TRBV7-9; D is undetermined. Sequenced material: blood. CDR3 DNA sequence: TGTGCCAGCACCCTGGCCCAATTCGAAAACATTCAGTACTTC. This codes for CASTLAQFENIQYF.